This T cell receptor (beta chain) was recorded in a study of blood T cell repertoires in COVID-19. Across the study: COVID-19 samples from acute and convalescent phases originated in the United States, Italy and Spain. From T cells, B-cell-depleted T cells, or PBMCs came the material, which was cDNA or gDNA.

As handled by the study authors: Nucleated cell counts were estimated from reference gene primer amplification. Generated by immunoSEQ multiplex PCR, the TCRdb table keeps only in-frame clones and is missing some. For V, J and clone size, that table is used; D and trimming come from the DNA. The data contain approximately 16,000 clones, 70% to 90% of them singletons. The V and J ends lost 5 bases and 2 bases, in that order; junction bases with no gene match: 5. CDR1 SGHNT and CDR2 YENEEA come from the germline V gene. The CDR3 loop spans 16 amino acids. This TCR derives from a man in his 60s with acute or convalescent COVID-19. The sequenced sample was peripheral blood. The chain combines TRBV11-3 with TRBJ2-2, with TRBD1 matching over 10 bases. CDR3 protein: CASSGTGEKNTGELFF. The CDR3 DNA reads TGTGCCAGCAGCGGGACAGGGGAAAAAAACACCGGGGAGCTGTTTTTT.